This T cell receptor (beta chain) appears in the sequencing data of a study of T cell responses to AZD1222 COVID-19 vaccine (dated by TCRdb to the early 2020s). Regarding the research as a whole: TCR sequencing was performed for 233 trial participants, of whom 200 to 210 were given two doses of AZD1222 and 26 were given two doses of MenACWY control vaccine. Trial participants were enrolled by age into subgroups of 18-55, 56-69 and 70-plus years, and around 150, 28 and 57 TCR-sequenced participants, respectively, were included in these subgroups.

What the authors observed across the whole study: No day 14 peak-response samples were available, so repertoires were characterized only after the peak T cell response. The 56-69-year group was small, and its depth increase did not reach significance, likely because of low power. The whole spike protein was spanned by vaccine-associated CD4 TCRs, and dominant responses were seen in regions 160-218 and 743-854. Conclusions about previously exposed vaccinees were limited because only a handful of AZD1222 recipients were SARS-CoV-2 seropositive at baseline. After two AZD1222 doses, spike-specific TCR breadth and depth were significantly higher than at day 0 and than in MenACWY recipients. Participants were mostly white British and included more females than males, and it was suggested by the authors that clonal diversity may have been underestimated. Reportedly, close to half of the unique spike-specific TCRs recognized epitopes lying outside the regions that are mutated in the B.1.351 and B.1.1.7 variants.

Taken with the paper, the label for time point translates to: about 28 days (+/-7) after the second vaccine dose. In light of the paper, this sample's treatment or condition label describes: meningococcal conjugate vaccine given as trial control. Vaccinee samples came from UK trials COV001 and COV002, including a single-blind randomized controlled phase 2/3 trial of AZD1222 (ChAdOx1 nCoV-19) in healthy adults. For TCRbeta chain sequencing, PBMC samples from trial participants were taken at day 0 and at day 28 after the second dose. A remark on this clone: Its antigen specificity is not known. No base quality values were provided; no much bigger clone lies one nucleotide off.

The CDR3 regions of human TCRbeta chains were subjected to immunosequencing. The paper's processing steps were these. Repertoire TCRs were checked for matches against a reference library of SARS-CoV-2-specific TCRs that had been generated using the MIRA antigen-specificity platform. Breadth was defined as the fraction of unique TCRs that were SARS-CoV-2-associated. Depth was defined as the fraction of total T cells that were SARS-CoV-2-associated. Using the MIRA data, every spike-specific TCR was mapped to the spike region that the TCR reacted to and assigned to either a CD4 or a CD8 class. Log10-transformed breadth and depth values were compared by one-way ANOVA with Sidak's multiple comparisons tests. TCRdb stores this immuneACCESS table with in-frame sequences only. Part of the clones is absent; in the studies checked, under half of the shortfall reflects unresolved V genes, and no reason is known for the rest. D and trimming come from the DNA, and the V and J calls and clone size come from that table. This sample has more than 120,000 clones in its table, and approximately 88% of those were observed once. Jointly, the top ten make up around 5% of the sample.

CDR1 and CDR2 (MDHEN, SYDVKM) derive from the germline V gene. The CDR3 numbers 15 residues from cysteine through phenylalanine. The entry retains the CDR3 DNA only, 45 bases that are in frame from base 1. V drops 3 bases and J drops 4 bases, leaving 13 bases in between. Source: peripheral blood, taken 28 days after the second dose of the MenACWY control vaccine. The rearranged segments are TRBV28 and TRBJ1-5; too little of a D gene remains to name it. The clonotype originates from an adult who received the MenACWY meningococcal vaccine as a control. The nucleotide sequence is given as TGTGCCAGCAGTTTTTTGGGCAGCGGTAATCAGCCCCAGCATTTT. Its amino acids are CASSFLGSGNQPQHF. The CDR3 plus the reference TRBV28 and TRBJ1-5 genes for the other parts give the full variable domain: DVKVTQSSRYLVKRTGEKVFLECVQDMDHENMFWYRQDPGLGLRLIYFSYDVKMKEKGDIPEGYSVSREKKERFSLILESASTNQTSMYLCASSFLGSGNQPQHFGDGTRLSIL.